One sample yielded the 26 T cell receptor beta chains listed below, sequenced in a study of blood T cell repertoires in COVID-19. The table came from immunoSEQ multiplex PCR; TCRdb's copy has only in-frame clones and leaves some out. The data hold some 200,000 clones, with roughly 84% observed a single time. Source material: peripheral blood. Every receptor here comes from a woman in her 30s who had recovered from COVID-19.

J is TRBJ2-4 and V is TRBV20-1; D might be TRBD1 (5 bases). The CDR3 sequence is 13 residues long. Germline assignment: CDR1 DFQATT and CDR2 SNEGSKA (reference sequence). V was pared by 3 bases and J by 5 bases, with 11 bases between. CDR3 in DNA: TGCAGTGCTAGTCCCAGGGTCCAAAACATTCAGTACTTC. The encoded protein is CSASPRVQNIQYF.

This clone came up a few times. The rearrangement joins TRBV6-1 to TRBJ2-1; D gene uncertain. From germline, CDR1 is MNHNS and CDR2 SASEGT. Trimming took off 1 base at V and 4 bases at J, with 5 bases between the two ends. This CDR3 spans 13 amino acids. The CDR3 sequence is CASSEVLYNEQFF. Here the CDR3 DNA reads TGTGCCAGCAGTGAAGTTCTGTACAATGAGCAGTTCTTC.

The rearrangement joins TRBV24-1 to TRBJ2-7; tentative D call: TRBD1 (6 bases). Trimming removed 4 bases from V and 2 bases from J, with 11 bases in between. The CDR3 spans 14 residues. The germline V gene has CDR1 KGHDR and CDR2 SFDVKD. As DNA, the CDR3 is TGTGCCACCAGTGACGGCGGACAGCCCTACGAGCAGTACTTC. Encoded protein: CATSDGGQPYEQYF.

On this clone: Distinct nucleotide sequences in the sample also encode this CDR3. V gene TRBV11-2 combines with J gene TRBJ2-7; perhaps TRBD1 as D (5 bases). Trimming left V 3 bases short and J 1 base short, with 7 bases between. This CDR3 contains 13 residues. Per germline, CDR1 SGHAT and CDR2 FQNNGV. CDR3 DNA sequence: TGTGCCAGCAGCTTGGGGCAGTCCTACGAGCAGTACTTC. It encodes CASSLGQSYEQYF.

The chain couples TRBV20-1 to TRBJ1-2, with D uncertain. The CDR3 has 10 amino acids. V was pared by 7 bases and J by 4 bases, with 7 bases between. Germline V gives CDR1 DFQATT, CDR2 SNEGSKA (reference sequence). CDR3 protein: CSVASYGYTF. The CDR3, as DNA: TGCAGTGTAGCCAGCTATGGCTACACCTTC.

This chain links TRBV28 with TRBJ2-1; 8 bases match TRBD1. CDR3 size: 16 residues. Germline V gene data show CDR1 as MDHEN and CDR2 as SYDVKM. Unmatched junction bases numbered 5, after V lost 2 bases and J lost 2 bases. CDR3 in amino acids: CASSLVQGQAYNEQFF. The CDR3 DNA reads TGTGCCAGCAGTTTAGTGCAGGGACAGGCCTACAATGAGCAGTTCTTC.

V usage is TRBV5-4 and J usage is TRBJ1-3, with 8 bases aligning to TRBD1. The CDR3 length is 16 residues. Trimming took 3 bases from V and 2 from J; bases not matched to a gene: 7. Germline V gives CDR1 SGHNT, CDR2 YYREEE (reference sequence). The CDR3 is CASSSRQGMTGNTIYF. For the CDR3, the DNA is TGTGCCAGCAGCTCACGACAGGGGATGACTGGAAACACCATATATTTT.

A word on this clone: One end of the junction is discordant with germline, which a read error may explain. V is TRBV6-1 and J is TRBJ1-4; D is uncertain. Germline V lookup: CDR1 MNHNS, CDR2 SASEGT. The CDR3 contains 12 residues. CDR3 nucleotides: TGTGCCAGCAGTGAAACTACTGAAAAACTGTTTTTT. Translating gives CASSETTEKLFF.

This clone has just a few counts. This sequence joins TRBV29-1 and TRBJ2-7; no definite D call. CDR1 and CDR2 from the germline V gene are SQVTM and ANQGSEA. The length of the CDR3 is 12 residues. V shed 4 bases and J shed 2 bases, with 9 bases lying between them. The CDR3 here is CSVGLTPYEQYF. The CDR3 coding sequence is TGCAGCGTTGGGCTCACCCCCTACGAGCAGTACTTC.

In this sample, this clone turned up once. The V gene is TRBV30, the J gene TRBJ2-5, with D perhaps matching TRBD2 (6 bases). Germline V lookup: CDR1 GTSNPN, CDR2 SVGIG (reference sequence). V lost 4 bases and J 5 bases, leaving 26 bases between the germline ends. The CDR3 has 17 amino acids. This CDR3 is CAWIDPQGGPIGETQYF. For the CDR3, the DNA is TGTGCCTGGATCGACCCGCAGGGAGGACCGATTGGGGAGACCCAGTACTTC.

V gene TRBV5-1 combines with J gene TRBJ2-3; 10 bases fit TRBD1. This CDR3 comprises 15 residues. Germline V gene sequence: CDR1 SGHRS, CDR2 YFSETQ. V shed 4 bases and J 1 base; nucleotides not matched to a gene: 3. The CDR3 region is CASSRGQGGTDTQYF. The CDR3 coding sequence is TGCGCCAGCAGCCGCGGACAGGGGGGCACAGATACGCAGTATTTT.

The chain carries TRBV3-1 (or the pseudogene TRBV3-2) and TRBJ2-1; 10 bases are shared with TRBD1. This CDR3 spans 15 amino acids. The trim removed 3 bases at V and 5 bases at J, leaving 4 bases unmatched. Germline CDR1 is LGHDT and CDR2 is YNNKEL (reference sequence). The CDR3 DNA reads as TGTGCCAGCAGCCATTGGGACAGGGGCAACAATGAGCAGTTCTTC. Translation: CASSHWDRGNNEQFF.

Comment on this clone: Other DNA sequences in this sample translate to the same CDR3. This chain uses TRBV9 with TRBJ2-1, with a weak D call TRBD2 (5 bases). CDR1 and CDR2 (germline): SGDLS, YYNGEE. The CDR3 totals 15 residues. V was cut by 0 bases and J by 4 bases, with 11 bases left in between. The CDR3 sequence is CASSVGTGSYNEQFF. In DNA form, the CDR3 reads TGTGCCAGCAGCGTAGGGACGGGGTCGTACAATGAGCAGTTCTTC.

This rearrangement joins TRBV10-3 to TRBJ1-6; D gene uncertain. V was pared by 5 bases and J by 10 bases, with 12 bases between. The length of the CDR3 is 13 residues. CDR1 is ENHRY, CDR2 SYGVKD, per germline. The CDR3 coding sequence is TGTGCCATCAGTATATCAACAACCTCACCCCTCCACTTT. Translation: CAISISTTSPLHF.

This rearrangement joins TRBV11-2 to TRBJ2-1; 9 bases line up with TRBD2. Germline CDR1 is SGHAT and CDR2 is FQNNGV. The V gene end was trimmed by 6 bases and the J gene end by 7 bases; junction bases not matched to a gene: 10. The CDR3 is 15 residues long. DNA of the CDR3: TGTGCCAGCAGTTACGGCCCAGCGGGAGGAAATGAGCAGTTCTTC. As protein: CASSYGPAGGNEQFF.

V usage is TRBV30 and J usage is TRBJ1-2, with D possibly being TRBD1 (5 bases). The CDR3 runs to 15 residues. CDR1 GTSNPN and CDR2 SVGIG come from the germline V gene (reference sequence). V was cut by 8 bases and J by 0 bases, with 19 bases left in between. CDR3 nucleotide sequence: TGTGCCAGATCCAGGGATATACCAGCTAACTATGGCTACACCTTC. Translated, it gives CARSRDIPANYGYTF.

The genes are TRBV2 and TRBJ2-1; D call uncertain. The germline V gene encodes CDR1 SNHLY and CDR2 FYNNEI. The CDR3 spans 12 residues. V lost 3 bases and J lost 3, with 3 bases in between. The CDR3 is CASSEYYNEQFF. CDR3 DNA: TGTGCCAGCAGTGAGTACTACAATGAGCAGTTCTTC.

The V gene is TRBV7-3, the J gene TRBJ2-3; a possible D gene is TRBD2 (7 bases). Trimming left V 0 bases short and J 2 bases short, with 15 bases between. In germline, CDR1 is SGHTA, CDR2 FQGTGA. This CDR3 comprises 17 residues. CDR3 coding DNA: TGTGCCAGCAGCTTAACGGGGGCTAGCGGAATCACAGATACGCAGTATTTT. Translating it yields CASSLTGASGITDTQYF.

This clone was seen only a few times. The chain is built from TRBV19 and TRBJ2-2; 9 nucleotides line up with TRBD2. Germline CDR1 reads LNHDA; CDR2 reads SQIVND (reference sequence). After removal of 4 bases from V and 0 bases from J, the junction contained 6 bases not matched to a gene. This CDR3 has 17 amino acids. The CDR3 reads CASSRAGGNPNTGELFF. The CDR3 nucleotides read TGTGCCAGTAGTAGGGCGGGAGGGAACCCGAACACCGGGGAGCTGTTTTTT.

The gene calls are TRBV10-1 and TRBJ1-1; 9 nucleotides line up with TRBD1. CDR3 length: 19 residues. Germline CDR1 WNHNN, CDR2 SYGVQD (reference sequence). Losses at the gene ends were 4 bases for V and 0 bases for J; bases not matched to a gene: 15. This CDR3 reads CASSGALPGTGPMNTEAFF. The DNA for the CDR3 is TGCGCCAGCAGTGGCGCCCTCCCAGGGACAGGGCCCATGAACACTGAAGCTTTCTTT.

V gene TRBV5-1 combines with J gene TRBJ2-1; D perhaps matches TRBD1 (6 bases). Germline assignment: CDR1 SGHRS and CDR2 YFSETQ. CDR3 length equals 15 residues. Trimming shortened V by 0 bases and J by 4 bases, and 11 bases separated the two germline ends. CDR3 loop: CASSLAGRGYNEQFF. CDR3 coding DNA: TGCGCCAGCAGCTTGGCGGGTAGGGGGTACAATGAGCAGTTCTTC. Full variable domain (remainder filled in from reference TRBV5-1 and TRBJ2-1): KAGVTQTPRYLIKTRGQQVTLSCSPISGHRSVSWYQQTPGQGLQFLFEYFSETQRNKGNFPGRFSGRQFSNSRSEMNVSTLELGDSALYLCASSLAGRGYNEQFFGPGTRLTVL.

The V gene is TRBV10-3, the J gene TRBJ2-7; 11 bases line up with TRBD2. The CDR3 loop spans 14 amino acids. V trimming: 10 bases; J trimming: 3 bases; junction bases outside the gene matches: 8. CDR1 ENHRY and CDR2 SYGVKD come from the germline V gene. CDR3 DNA sequence: TGTGCCACCCGCTTGACTAGCGGGAACTACGAGCAGTACTTC. The encoded protein is CATRLTSGNYEQYF.

The chain recombines TRBV29-1 with TRBJ2-4; the D gene is possibly TRBD1 (6 bases). Trimming took off 7 bases at V and 2 bases at J, with 15 bases between the two ends. The germline CDR1 and CDR2 sequences are SQVTM and ANQGSEA. This CDR3 has 14 residues. Here the CDR3 reads CSAETGTPKNIQYF. The CDR3 DNA sequence: TGCAGCGCCGAAACAGGGACCCCCAAAAACATTCAGTACTTC.

V and J are TRBV5-6 and TRBJ1-2; possible D gene TRBD1, 6 bases. The ends were cut back, 0 bases at V and 7 bases at J, with 19 bases in the middle. Germline CDR1 is SGHDT and CDR2 is YYEEEE. The CDR3 length is 16 residues. The CDR3 DNA reads TGTGCCAGCAGCTTGGTTCGGGGATACAGGGATCCTGGCTACACCTTC. This gives the protein CASSLVRGYRDPGYTF.

In its sample, this clone was seen a few times. The V gene is TRBV28, the J gene TRBJ2-5; weak D call: TRBD1 (5 bases). Germline V gene data show CDR1 as MDHEN and CDR2 as SYDVKM. The CDR3 loop spans 14 amino acids. The V gene lost 6 bases and the J gene lost 5 bases, with 16 bases spanning the gap. In nucleotides, the CDR3 is TGTGCCAGCAGAGACAGCCGAATATGGGAGACCCAGTACTTC. Its protein is CASRDSRIWETQYF.

The chain carries TRBV29-1 and TRBJ2-3; 10 positions match TRBD1. The V segment lost 7 bases and the J segment 0 bases; nucleotides outside the gene matches: 13. The CDR3 runs to 17 residues. The germline gives CDR1 SQVTM, CDR2 ANQGSEA. The CDR3 bases are TGCAGCGCGACGGGACAGGGGATGGGCCCTAGCACAGATACGCAGTATTTT. Translation: CSATGQGMGPSTDTQYF.